The clone carrying this T cell receptor beta chain appeared a few times. What it recognizes is unknown. The sample is drawn from a study of blood T cells in healthy people across ages. General observations from the study: A greater number of naive CD4+ cells and higher diversity distinguished long-lived donors from aged donors. It was held that the diversity estimates obtained from one million T cells were underestimates.

It was with a sample-barcoded 5' primer and a J-beta primer mix that a second PCR of roughly 7 to 12 cycles was run. TCRdb passed the 5' RACE reads through MiXCR, listing each CDR3 protein once. This sample has 1.5 million to 2 million distinct CDR3 sequences, with 28% found just once. The sequence came from a woman in her twenties or thirties in good health. Sequencing was carried out using blood.

CDR3 DNA: TGTGCCAGCAAGGGGACGCTCGGCTACGAGCAGTACTTC. Translation: CASKGTLGYEQYF. The V and J genes are TRBV2 and TRBJ2-7; the D gene could be TRBD1 or TRBD2 (5 bases each). The CDR3 is 13 residues long. Germline CDR1 SNHLY, CDR2 FYNNEI. V gave up 7 bases and J gave up 3 bases, with 13 bases separating them.